The 27 T cell receptor beta chains reported below all come from one sample, sequenced in a study of blood T cell repertoires in COVID-19. Profiling relied on immunoSEQ multiplex PCR, and the TCRdb table lists in-frame clones only, not all of them. The table records some 270,000 clones, 80% to 90% of them present only once. The sample taken for sequencing was PBMCs or T cells enriched from blood (not recorded which). The receptors were sampled from a woman aged 25 to 39 who had recovered from COVID-19.

V usage is TRBV27 and J usage is TRBJ1-1, with D unclear. Per the germline V gene, CDR1 is MNHEY and CDR2 is SMNVEV (reference sequence). V lost 1 base and J lost 4, with 4 bases in between. CDR3 length: 12 residues. CDR3: CASSLYGTEAFF. Written as DNA, the CDR3 is TGTGCCAGCAGTTTATACGGCACTGAAGCTTTCTTT.

This clone was observed a handful of times. The chain employs TRBV7-9 and TRBJ2-2; 8 bases line up with TRBD1. This CDR3 spans 15 amino acids. The germline V gene has CDR1 SEHNR and CDR2 FQNEAQ (reference sequence). The V gene end was trimmed by 3 bases and the J gene end by 0 bases; junction bases not matched to a gene: 0. The CDR3 nucleotides read TGTGCCAGCAGCTTGGACAGGGCGAACACCGGGGAGCTGTTTTTT. Translating it yields CASSLDRANTGELFF.

The rearrangement uses TRBV6-5 and TRBJ2-7; 9 positions agree with TRBD2. CDR1 and CDR2 from the germline V gene are MNHEY and SVGAGI. The CDR3 is made up of 15 amino acids. The V segment lost 7 bases and the J segment 4 bases; nucleotides outside the gene matches: 11. The CDR3 region is CASTVVAGDIYEQYF. The CDR3, as DNA: TGTGCCAGCACCGTGGTAGCGGGAGACATTTACGAGCAGTACTTC.

The chain has TRBV9 and TRBJ1-1, with 7 bases fitting TRBD1. V was pared by 4 bases and J by 8 bases, with 14 bases of the junction left unmatched. In germline, CDR1 is SGDLS, CDR2 YYNGEE. CDR3 length: 15 residues. CDR3 sequence reads: CASSSQIRTGLEAFF. Written as DNA, the CDR3 is TGTGCCAGCAGCTCTCAGATCCGGACAGGCCTAGAAGCTTTCTTT. Combining the CDR3 with reference TRBV9 and TRBJ1-1 gives the whole variable domain DSGVTQTPKHLITATGQRVTLRCSPRSGDLSVYWYQQSLDQGLQFLIQYYNGEERAKGNILERFSAQQFPDLHSELNLSSLELGDSALYFCASSSQIRTGLEAFFGQGTRLTVV.

This clone was recorded once. This chain joins TRBV30 and TRBJ1-3; no firm D call. The CDR3 is made up of 11 amino acids. V lost 0 bases and J 7 bases, leaving 4 bases between the germline ends. Germline-derived CDR1 and CDR2 are GTSNPN and SVGIG (reference sequence). The CDR3 spells CAWSVENTIYF. DNA of the CDR3: TGTGCCTGGAGTGTAGAGAACACCATATATTTT.

The V and J genes are TRBV7-9 and TRBJ2-3, with 7 bases that match TRBD2. There are 16 residues in the CDR3. V shed 5 bases and J 0 bases; nucleotides not matched to a gene: 8. CDR1 SEHNR and CDR2 FQNEAQ come from the germline V gene (reference sequence). The CDR3 DNA sequence: TGTGCCAGCAGCCACCGACCAGCGGGGAGCACAGATACGCAGTATTTT. Protein: CASSHRPAGSTDTQYF. The full variable domain, completed using reference TRBV7-9 and TRBJ2-3, is DTGVSQNPRHKITKRGQNVTFRCDPISEHNRLYWYRQTLGQGPEFLTYFQNEAQLEKSRLLSDRFSAERPKGSFSTLEIQRTEQGDSAMYLCASSHRPAGSTDTQYFGPGTRLTVL.

The chain recombines TRBV19 with TRBJ2-1; perhaps TRBD2 as D (5 bases). The V gene lost 1 base and the J gene lost 3 bases, with 7 bases spanning the gap. The V gene's germline CDR1 is LNHDA and CDR2 SQIVND (reference sequence). The CDR3 loop spans 14 amino acids. For the CDR3, the DNA is TGTGCCAGTAGTATAGGCGAGGGCTACAATGAGCAGTTCTTC. This sequence encodes CASSIGEGYNEQFF.

The table lists this clone with a few counts. This chain links TRBV29-1 with TRBJ1-6; D ambiguous. Trimming took 4 bases from V and 9 from J, leaving 10 bases between them. CDR3 length: 12 amino acids. CDR1 is SQVTM, CDR2 ANQGSEA, per germline. Written as DNA, the CDR3 is TGCAGCGTTGGCGGGGAGGGTTCACCCCTCCACTTT. It codes for CSVGGEGSPLHF.

The V gene is TRBV28, the J gene TRBJ2-6; D gene ambiguous. The CDR3 sequence is 15 residues long. The ends were cut back, 6 bases at V and 0 bases at J, with 9 bases in the middle. Germline V lookup: CDR1 MDHEN, CDR2 SYDVKM. The CDR3 nucleotides read TGTGCCAGCAGCGTGACTTACTCTGGGGCCAACGTCCTGACTTTC. Protein sequence: CASSVTYSGANVLTF.

This chain links TRBV4-1 with TRBJ2-1; 8 positions match TRBD1. This CDR3 contains 13 residues. V shed 6 bases, J shed 8 bases, and the junction held 6 bases outside the gene matches. Germline CDR1 MGHRA, CDR2 YSYEKL. CDR3 region: CASRPTGVHEQFF. CDR3 DNA sequence: TGCGCCAGCAGGCCGACAGGGGTCCATGAGCAGTTCTTC.

The chain carries TRBV10-2 and TRBJ1-5; no definite D call. V lost 5 bases, J lost 3 bases, and 8 bases lay in between. The CDR3 length is 13 residues. Germline CDR1 reads WSHSY; CDR2 reads SAAADI. CDR3 region: CASSLDLNQPQHF. CDR3 in DNA: TGCGCCAGCAGTCTAGATCTCAATCAGCCCCAGCATTTT.

This chain connects TRBV27 to TRBJ2-5, with 7 bases fitting TRBD2. V lost 5 bases and J lost 4; bases outside the gene matches: 7. Germline CDR1 and CDR2: MNHEY and SMNVEV (reference sequence). The CDR3 runs to 14 residues. The CDR3 sequence: CASSPEGRGETQYF. The CDR3 DNA is TGTGCCAGCAGTCCCGAGGGGAGGGGAGAGACCCAGTACTTC.

This chain links TRBV3-1 (or the pseudogene TRBV3-2) with TRBJ1-4; D uncertain. CDR1 is LGHDT and CDR2 is YNNKEL in the germline V gene (reference sequence). V was cut by 2 bases and J by 4 bases, with 5 bases left in between. This CDR3 spans 13 amino acids. CDR3 sequence: CASSQPLNEKLFF. The CDR3 DNA reads TGTGCCAGCAGCCAACCCCTTAATGAAAAACTGTTTTTT.

This clone showed up many times. This chain links TRBV5-4 with TRBJ1-2; TRBD1 might be the D (5 bases). The CDR3 has 15 residues. CDR1 and CDR2 from the germline V gene are SGHNT and YYREEE (reference sequence). Trimming took off 0 bases at V and 4 bases at J, with 13 bases between the two ends. The CDR3 loop is CASSLAQGSGYGYTF. The CDR3 DNA is TGTGCCAGCAGCTTGGCCCAGGGTTCCGGCTATGGCTACACCTTC.

The chain links TRBV24-1 to TRBJ1-1; no clear D gene. This CDR3 region has 13 residues. Germline CDR1 KGHDR, CDR2 SFDVKD. Trimming pared 0 bases from V and 4 bases from J, leaving 5 bases between. The CDR3 coding sequence is TGTGCCACCAGTGATTTGACGGGCACTGAAGCTTTCTTT. This translates into CATSDLTGTEAFF.

There are a few counts of this clone. The V gene is TRBV10-2, the J gene TRBJ1-2; TRBD1 aligns across 7 bases. This CDR3 region has 14 residues. Germline V gene sequence: CDR1 WSHSY, CDR2 SAAADI. Losses at the gene ends were 3 bases for V and 8 bases for J; bases not matched to a gene: 9. CDR3 DNA sequence: TGCGCCAGCAGTGATCCCGGAGGGGGCAGCGGCTACACCTTC. Amino acid sequence: CASSDPGGGSGYTF.

The chain recombines TRBV7-8 with TRBJ1-3; TRBD1 agrees at 9 bases. This CDR3 contains 14 residues. Trimming cost V 6 bases and J 1 base; bases outside gene matches: 1. CDR1 and CDR2 from the germline V gene are SGHVS and FQNEAQ. In nucleotides, the CDR3 is TGTGCCAGCAGGGGGACAGGGTCTGGAAACACCATATATTTT. This sequence encodes CASRGTGSGNTIYF.

The chain is built from TRBV29-1 and TRBJ1-1; D is unresolved. The CDR3 is 14 residues long. With 6 bases removed from V and 0 bases from J, the gap between germline ends came to 14 bases. CDR1 is SQVTM, CDR2 ANQGSEA, per germline. CDR3 sequence reads: CSVKQNGVNTEAFF. CDR3 coding DNA: TGCAGCGTCAAACAAAACGGGGTGAACACTGAAGCTTTCTTT.

The chain links TRBV11-2 to TRBJ1-3; no clear D gene. The germline V and J ends were trimmed by 0 bases and 0 bases, with 9 bases remaining between them. There are 16 residues in the CDR3. Germline loops: CDR1 SGHAT, CDR2 FQNNGV. The CDR3 is CASSLDRGGSGNTIYF. The CDR3 DNA follows: TGTGCCAGCAGCTTAGATCGTGGCGGCTCTGGAAACACCATATATTTT.

The chain employs TRBV3-1 (or the pseudogene TRBV3-2) and TRBJ1-1; D remains unclear. The ends were cut back, 4 bases at V and 8 bases at J, with 17 bases in the middle. CDR3 length: 14 residues. Germline CDR1 reads LGHDT; CDR2 reads YNNKEL (reference sequence). The CDR3 sequence: CASSPIERRSEAFF. The CDR3 DNA sequence: TGTGCCAGCAGCCCTATTGAGAGACGTAGCGAAGCTTTCTTT.

J is TRBJ2-2 and V is TRBV19, with a weak D call TRBD1 (8 bases). Trimming shortened V by 3 bases and J by 7 bases, and 18 bases separated the two germline ends. The germline V gene encodes CDR1 LNHDA and CDR2 SQIVND (reference sequence). This CDR3 region has 16 residues. CDR3 DNA sequence: TGTGCCAGTAGTATGGGAAGGACAGGGAGGGACGGGGAGCTGTTTTTT. This gives the protein CASSMGRTGRDGELFF.

This clone is a singleton in its sample. The chain joins TRBV1 to TRBJ1-1. TRBV1 is a known pseudogene. The CDR3 length is 16 residues. The CDR3 region has the DNA TGCACCAGCAGCCTCAGGTCCGGGGAGGGGGACACTGAAGCTTTCTTT. It is translated as CTSSLRSGEGDTEAFF.

The V gene is TRBV19, the J gene TRBJ1-5; D remains unclear. Trimming left V 1 base short and J 2 bases short, with 9 bases between. CDR1 LNHDA and CDR2 SQIVND come from the germline V gene (reference sequence). The CDR3 has 15 residues. CDR3 coding DNA: TGTGCCAGTAGTATAGGATCCGGGGGCAATCAGCCCCAGCATTTT. This codes for CASSIGSGGNQPQHF.

The chain is built from TRBV25-1 and TRBJ1-1; D is ambiguous. The CDR3 runs 15 residues. V was clipped by 2 bases and J by 3 bases, with 13 bases between them. CDR1 and CDR2 (germline): MGHDK, SYGVNS. The CDR3 is CASSEEGRGDTEAFF. The CDR3 DNA reads as TGTGCCAGCAGTGAAGAGGGTCGGGGTGACACTGAAGCTTTCTTT. The entire variable domain, with the rest obtained from reference TRBV25-1 and TRBJ1-1, is as follows: EADIYQTPRYLVIGTGKKITLECSQTMGHDKMYWYQQDPGMELHLIHYSYGVNSTEKGDLSSESTVSRIRTEHFPLTLESARPSHTSQYLCASSEEGRGDTEAFFGQGTRLTVV.

The chain has TRBV18 and TRBJ1-6; TRBD1 matches at 7 bases. CDR1 and CDR2 from the germline V gene are KGHSH and LQKENI. V trimming: 6 bases; J trimming: 6 bases; junction bases outside the gene matches: 5. The CDR3 has 14 amino acids. The CDR3 DNA follows: TGTGCCAGCTCGCCGACAGGGCTTAATTCACCCCTCCACTTT. This codes for CASSPTGLNSPLHF.

This chain links TRBV30 with TRBJ2-7, with a tentative D call TRBD1 (5 bases). Germline V CDR1 and CDR2: GTSNPN, SVGIG (reference sequence). The CDR3 sequence is 15 residues long. Trimming left V 2 bases short and J 6 bases short, with 20 bases between. As DNA, the CDR3 is TGTGCCTGGAGTCCCCCCGGCCGACAGAGCACCGAGCAGTACTTC. It is translated as CAWSPPGRQSTEQYF.

The chain carries TRBV27 and TRBJ1-2, with 9 bases fitting TRBD1. V was clipped by 2 bases and J by 9 bases; unmatched bases: 10. Germline V lookup: CDR1 MNHEY, CDR2 SMNVEV (reference sequence). The length of the CDR3 is 15 residues. DNA for the CDR3: TGTGCCAGCAGTTTAGGCGGGACAGGGACGTTCAGCTACACCTTC. As protein: CASSLGGTGTFSYTF.